This T cell receptor beta chain appears in the sequencing data of a study of blood T cell repertoires in COVID-19. The wider study: Spain, Italy and the United States supplied samples that represented acute and convalescent COVID-19. In each case, the material was cDNA or gDNA derived from T cells, B-cell-depleted T cells, or PBMCs.

The CDR3 runs to 13 residues. The germline CDR1 and CDR2 sequences are LGHDT and YNNKEL (reference sequence). V was trimmed by 0 bases and J by 4 bases, leaving 6 bases between them. In the authors' workflow: Reference gene primers were amplified, and this amplification served to estimate nucleated cell counts. The repertoire was sequenced with immunoSEQ multiplex PCR; TCRdb's copy has only in-frame clones and lacks some. From that table come the V and J calls and clone size; the DNA was used to work out D and trimming. The sample contains 95,000 to 150,000 clones, 75% to 85% of which appear only once.

The V gene is TRBV3-1 (or the pseudogene TRBV3-2), the J gene TRBJ2-5; the D is unclear. The receptor's source is a human donor in a cohort sampled during active COVID-19. Sequencing used peripheral blood. CDR3 DNA sequence: TGTGCCAGCAGCCAAGAAGGAGCAGAGACCCAGTACTTC. Protein sequence: CASSQEGAETQYF.